What follows is one T cell receptor beta chain and its context. The antigen remains undetermined. The record originates from a study of identical twins. Regarding the study as a whole: Weaker excess twin sharing was seen among beta out-of-frame sequences. Conclusions leaned on cross-sectional statistical analysis and did not track the same donors over time.

MiXCR was run by TCRdb on the 5' RACE reads, yielding one entry per CDR3 protein. The table includes around 480,000 distinct CDR3 sequences, roughly an eighth detected once. Germline assignment: CDR1 DFQATT and CDR2 SNEGSKA (reference sequence). V was trimmed by 3 bases and J by 1 base, leaving 16 bases between them. The CDR3 extends over 16 amino acids. These same records also appear under a second study, on yellow fever vaccine responses in identical twins. As that study records: Reported findings indicate that twins' vaccine T cell responses seemed partially convergent, partially personalized.

The origin of this receptor is a woman younger than 35 in good health. The rearrangement uses TRBV20-1 and TRBJ2-1; D might be TRBD1 or TRBD2, each matching 6 bases. Specimen: CD4+ T cells sorted from blood. The CDR3: CSARHTGALSYNEQFF. CDR3 nucleotides: TGCAGTGCTAGGCATACGGGGGCCCTTTCCTACAATGAGCAGTTCTTC.